The next 5 T cell receptor beta chains were all read from a single sample in a study of blood T cell repertoires in COVID-19 (dated by TCRdb to the early 2020s). The library was obtained by the immunoSEQ multiplex PCR assay. Sourced from immuneACCESS, this table was stored by TCRdb with only in-frame sequences that have V and J called. A share of the clones is absent; for the studies checked, an unresolved V gene accounts for under half, and the remainder has no known explanation. This sample is represented by roughly 340,000 clones; around 87% of them were singletons. The ten largest clones capture about 6.3% of the sample. What was sequenced was peripheral blood. All receptors derive from a woman aged 45-65 years with COVID-19, enrolled during active disease.

The gene calls are TRBV30 and TRBJ2-1, with TRBD2 identical over 13 bases. V lost 5 bases to trimming and J lost 5 bases; unmatched junction nucleotides: 3. Germline CDR1 and CDR2: GTSNPN and SVGIG (reference sequence). The CDR3 has 14 residues. CDR3 sequence reads: CAWGTSGTHNEQFF. The CDR3 DNA sequence: TGTGCCTGGGGGACTAGCGGGACCCACAATGAGCAGTTCTTC.

The chain employs TRBV6-5 and TRBJ2-7, with TRBD1 identical over 7 bases. Unmatched junction bases numbered 8, after V lost 0 bases and J lost 3 bases. The germline gives CDR1 MNHEY, CDR2 SVGAGI. The CDR3 consists of 16 residues. The CDR3 nucleotides read TGTGCCAGCAGTTACTCTTCCCCCAGGACAGGCTACGAGCAGTACTTC. Protein product: CASSYSSPRTGYEQYF.

The chain has TRBV19 and TRBJ1-5; a possible D gene is TRBD1 (5 bases). This CDR3 is 16 amino acids long. Germline CDR1 and CDR2: LNHDA and SQIVND (reference sequence). The V end was cut by 3 bases, the J end by 2 bases, with 14 bases between. CDR3 sequence reads: CASSMGYIRGNQPQHF. Here the CDR3 DNA reads TGTGCCAGTAGTATGGGATACATCAGGGGCAATCAGCCCCAGCATTTT.

The chain couples TRBV9 to TRBJ2-5, with D perhaps matching TRBD1 (5 bases). Germline lookup yields CDR1 SGDLS and CDR2 YYNGEE. CDR3 length equals 15 residues. Trimming removed 0 bases from V and 5 bases from J, with 14 bases in between. The CDR3 coding sequence is TGTGCCAGCAGCGTAGCTCGCAGGGTAGGGGAGACCCAGTACTTC. Protein product: CASSVARRVGETQYF. Combining the CDR3 with reference TRBV9 and TRBJ2-5 gives the whole variable domain DSGVTQTPKHLITATGQRVTLRCSPRSGDLSVYWYQQSLDQGLQFLIQYYNGEERAKGNILERFSAQQFPDLHSELNLSSLELGDSALYFCASSVARRVGETQYFGPGTRLLVL.

This clone was seen a handful of times. The chain has TRBV4-1 and TRBJ2-7; D is undetermined. Germline V lookup: CDR1 MGHRA, CDR2 YSYEKL. The CDR3 extends over 13 amino acids. V lost 0 bases to trimming and J lost 5 bases, with 8 bases between them. The CDR3 spells CASSQDLRDEQYF. Here the CDR3 DNA reads TGCGCCAGCAGCCAAGATCTGCGTGACGAGCAGTACTTC.